These 30 T cell receptor beta chains originate from one sample sequenced in a study of OX40 agonist ivuxolimab in advanced cancers. Measured with immunoSEQ multiplex PCR; TCRdb has only the in-frame clones, and not every one. Here the sample spans tens of thousands of clones, 91% being singletons. The sequences come from CD4+ or CD8+ T cells sorted from blood, collected in a trial of the OX40 agonist ivuxolimab. These receptors were obtained from an adult with an advanced solid tumor such as melanoma, head and neck, liver or kidney cancer.

The J gene is TRBJ2-7, the V gene TRBV5-1; D is tentatively TRBD1 or TRBD2 (6 bases each). From germline, CDR1 is SGHRS and CDR2 YFSETQ. V was shortened by 4 bases and J by 5 bases, with 16 bases between the two germline ends. CDR3 size: 14 residues. CDR3 bases: TGCGCCAGCAGCCCGAGGGGGGAGACCAACGAGCAGTACTTC. It yields the protein CASSPRGETNEQYF.

As to this clone: Other DNA sequences of this sample code for an identical CDR3. This rearrangement joins TRBV11-2 to TRBJ1-5, with a tentative D call TRBD1 (6 bases). The germline CDR1 and CDR2 sequences are SGHAT and FQNNGV. Trimming removed 5 bases at V and 4 bases at J, with 18 bases between. The length of the CDR3 is 16 residues. The CDR3 loop reads CASSPRTGRGNQPQHF. The CDR3 DNA reads TGTGCCAGCAGCCCCCGAACAGGGCGGGGGAATCAGCCCCAGCATTTT.

V is TRBV7-2 and J is TRBJ2-7; unclear D gene. CDR1 SGHTA and CDR2 FQGNSA come from the germline V gene. The CDR3 is 13 residues long. Trimming removed 5 bases at V and 6 bases at J, with 14 bases between. CDR3 in amino acids: CASSPGPTFEQYF. The CDR3 nucleotides are TGTGCCAGCAGCCCCGGGCCCACCTTCGAGCAGTACTTC.

The rearrangement uses TRBV25-1 and TRBJ1-3; D is perhaps TRBD1 (6 bases). The CDR3 is 17 residues long. V was clipped by 3 bases and J by 4 bases, with 19 bases between them. Germline CDR1 and CDR2: MGHDK and SYGVNS. The CDR3 nucleotides read TGTGCCAGCAGTGATGGGGGAGGTACAGGGAGCGGAAACACCATATATTTT. This sequence encodes CASSDGGGTGSGNTIYF.

The rearrangement links TRBV7-9 to TRBJ1-2; unclear D gene. The V gene's germline CDR1 is SEHNR and CDR2 FQNEAQ (reference sequence). The CDR3 is 13 residues long. Trimming pared 2 bases from V and 3 bases from J, leaving 7 bases between. The CDR3 DNA is TGTGCCAGCAGCTTACTGGGTTACTATGGCTACACCTTC. Translated, it gives CASSLLGYYGYTF.

This chain uses TRBV14 with TRBJ1-2, with 9 bases lining up with TRBD1. The CDR3 loop spans 15 amino acids. After removal of 3 bases from V and 8 bases from J, the junction contained 10 bases not matched to a gene. Germline V lookup: CDR1 SGHDN, CDR2 FVKESK. The CDR3 here is CASSHEDRGPSGYTF. CDR3 coding DNA: TGTGCCAGCAGCCACGAGGACAGGGGTCCGTCGGGCTACACCTTC.

V and J are TRBV14 and TRBJ2-5; D might be TRBD2 (5 bases). The CDR3 extends over 14 amino acids. Deletions cut 1 base from V and 3 bases from J, with 9 bases between. Germline values: CDR1 SGHDN, CDR2 FVKESK. The CDR3 reads CASSQVFGEETQYF. In nucleotides, the CDR3 is TGTGCCAGCAGCCAAGTATTCGGGGAAGAGACCCAGTACTTC.

This clone was seen once. The gene calls are TRBV29-1 and TRBJ1-3, with D hard to call. Germline V gives CDR1 SQVTM, CDR2 ANQGSEA. The CDR3 contains 11 residues. V dropped 8 bases and J dropped 4 bases, with 9 bases sitting between them. CDR3 coding DNA: TGCAGCCTCCAAATAGGAAACACCATATATTTT. This gives the protein CSLQIGNTIYF.

This chain links TRBV23-1 with TRBJ2-7, with TRBD1 as a possible D gene (6 bases). TRBV23-1 qualifies as an ORF whose function is uncertain. The CDR3 runs to 19 residues. The ends were cut back, 4 bases at V and 2 bases at J, with 27 bases in the middle. The CDR3 is CASSPRKMSLLTGPYEQYF. CDR3 DNA sequence: TGCGCCAGCAGTCCCCGGAAAATGTCCCTTCTAACAGGGCCCTACGAGCAGTACTTC.

This chain uses TRBV27 with TRBJ2-4, with a tentative D call TRBD1 (5 bases). Germline V gives CDR1 MNHEY, CDR2 SMNVEV (reference sequence). This CDR3 is 17 amino acids long. The V and J ends lost 11 bases and 0 bases respectively, with 23 bases between them. The chain's CDR3 is CAAQPEGADKAKNIQYF. CDR3 nucleotides: TGTGCCGCTCAGCCGGAAGGGGCAGACAAAGCCAAAAACATTCAGTACTTC.

The chain is built from TRBV10-3 and TRBJ1-6; no clear D gene. This CDR3 comprises 13 residues. Between the trimmed V and J ends, which lost 6 bases and 6 bases, there was a span of 9 bases. CDR1 is ENHRY, CDR2 SYGVKD, per germline. CDR3 sequence: CAISRDRNSPLHF. CDR3 DNA sequence: TGTGCCATCAGCCGAGACCGTAATTCACCCCTCCACTTT.

The J gene is TRBJ2-1, the V gene TRBV9; 13 nucleotides align to TRBD2. The junction had 2 bases not matched to a gene; V was cut back by 2 bases and J by 0 bases. The CDR3 loop spans 17 amino acids. Germline V gives CDR1 SGDLS, CDR2 YYNGEE. CDR3 protein: CASSVGLAGASYNEQFF. CDR3 nucleotides: TGTGCCAGCAGCGTTGGACTAGCGGGAGCCTCCTACAATGAGCAGTTCTTC.

In regard to this clone: At one end, the junction sequence differs from germline, possibly due to a read error. The chain combines TRBV7-7 with TRBJ2-3, with 10 bases fitting TRBD2. Germline CDR1 is SSHAT and CDR2 is FNYEAQ (reference sequence). The CDR3 runs to 15 residues. This CDR3 reads CASSLLAGETDTQYF. The CDR3 DNA reads TGTGCTAGCAGCTTGCTAGCGGGGGAAACAGATACGCAGTATTTT.

The chain combines TRBV29-1 with TRBJ2-7; either TRBD1 or TRBD2 may fit D (5 bases each). Trimming left V 6 bases short and J 6 bases short, with 15 bases between. This CDR3 is 12 amino acids long. Per germline, CDR1 SQVTM and CDR2 ANQGSEA. This chain's CDR3 is CSVGTESSEQYF. The CDR3, as DNA: TGCAGCGTGGGGACGGAATCTTCCGAGCAGTACTTC.

V gene TRBV7-2 combines with J gene TRBJ2-5; D is perhaps TRBD1 (6 bases). In germline, CDR1 is SGHTA, CDR2 FQGNSA. This CDR3 has 17 amino acids. V was pared by 1 base and J by 2 bases, with 17 bases between. CDR3 coding DNA: TGTGCCAGCAGCTTAGTGAGGGGGACGCGGGTGCAAGAGACCCAGTACTTC. Residues: CASSLVRGTRVQETQYF.

The chain carries TRBV7-8 and TRBJ2-6; D uncertain. The CDR3 length is 13 residues. Trimming stripped 2 bases from V and 5 bases from J, with 4 bases between. Germline loops: CDR1 SGHVS, CDR2 FQNEAQ. The CDR3 spells CASSLTWANVLTF. As DNA, the CDR3 is TGTGCCAGCAGCTTAACCTGGGCCAACGTCCTGACTTTC.

The chain employs TRBV4-3 and TRBJ2-3, with 13 bases identical to TRBD2. The CDR3 runs to 15 residues. CDR1 and CDR2 (germline): LGHNA, YSLEER. J gave up 10 bases and V 2 bases, and 6 bases lay outside the gene matches. The CDR3 region has the DNA TGCGCCAGCAGCCAAACTAGCGGGGGGGCCTCGCCGCAGTATTTT. Translated, it gives CASSQTSGGASPQYF.

This sequence joins TRBV7-6 and TRBJ2-3; possible D gene TRBD2, 5 bases. V lost 1 base, J lost 4 bases, and 15 bases lay in between. Germline V gene lookup returns CDR1 SGHVS and CDR2 FNYEAQ. CDR3 length: 16 residues. The CDR3 reads CASSLEASMSADTQYF. The CDR3, as DNA: TGTGCCAGCAGCTTAGAAGCTAGCATGAGTGCAGATACGCAGTATTTT. The full variable domain, in which reference TRBV7-6 and TRBJ2-3 provide the parts outside the CDR3, is GAGVSQSPRYKVTKRGQDVALRCDPISGHVSLYWYRQALGQGPEFLTYFNYEAQQDKSGLPNDRFSAERPEGSISTLTIQRTEQRDSAMYRCASSLEASMSADTQYFGPGTRLTVL.

The rearrangement joins TRBV5-1 to TRBJ2-5; 8 bases align to TRBD2. The CDR3 length is 14 residues. The germline V gene encodes CDR1 SGHRS and CDR2 YFSETQ. The V gene end was trimmed by 5 bases and the J gene end by 5 bases; junction bases not matched to a gene: 8. CDR3 residues: CASRTGLAGETQYF. The CDR3 DNA is TGCGCCAGCAGAACCGGACTAGCCGGGGAGACCCAGTACTTC.

The rearrangement links TRBV19 to TRBJ1-5, with D uncertain. There are 15 residues in the CDR3. Trimming pared 2 bases from V and 0 bases from J, leaving 8 bases between. Germline V gene lookup returns CDR1 LNHDA and CDR2 SQIVND (reference sequence). The CDR3: CASSIRVYSNQPQHF. CDR3 coding DNA: TGTGCCAGTAGTATAAGAGTGTATAGCAATCAGCCCCAGCATTTT.

The chain joins TRBV28 to TRBJ1-4, with 9 bases matching TRBD1. Unmatched junction bases numbered 3, after V lost 8 bases and J lost 8 bases. The CDR3 runs 12 residues. Germline V CDR1 and CDR2: MDHEN, SYDVKM. The CDR3 loop is CASLGQGEKLFF. CDR3 DNA sequence: TGTGCCAGCTTGGGACAGGGAGAAAAACTGTTTTTT.

The rearrangement uses TRBV28 and TRBJ1-1; 10 bases are a match to TRBD1. V was pared by 7 bases and J by 3 bases, with 5 bases of the junction left unmatched. The CDR3 length is 14 residues. CDR1 is MDHEN and CDR2 is SYDVKM in the germline V gene. The CDR3 DNA is TGTGCCAGCAAGACAGGGGGCCGTCACACTGAAGCTTTCTTT. Translated: CASKTGGRHTEAFF.

The V call is TRBV5-6, the J call TRBJ2-3; TRBD1 agrees at 8 bases. Germline V CDR1 and CDR2: SGHDT, YYEEEE. This CDR3 comprises 15 residues. V was pared by 2 bases and J by 4 bases, with 6 bases of the junction left unmatched. The CDR3 protein is CASSFRDRRADTQYF. The CDR3 DNA reads as TGTGCCAGCAGCTTCCGGGACAGGCGGGCAGATACGCAGTATTTT.

This chain connects TRBV15 to TRBJ1-6, with D perhaps TRBD1 (6 bases). In germline, CDR1 is LNHNV, CDR2 YYDKDF (reference sequence). CDR3 length equals 18 residues. The V end was cut by 1 base, the J end by 6 bases, with 19 bases between. The DNA for the CDR3 is TGTGCCACCAGCAGAGTGTTAGGGGGAATAACGGCTAATTCACCCCTCCACTTT. It encodes CATSRVLGGITANSPLHF.

This clone was detected only once. This sequence joins TRBV6-6 and TRBJ1-4; possible D gene TRBD1, 6 bases. Germline V gene sequence: CDR1 MNHNY, CDR2 SVGAGI (reference sequence). This CDR3 comprises 16 residues. Trimming pared 5 bases from V and 7 bases from J, leaving 20 bases between. The CDR3 loop is CASSVGATGITEKLFF. The CDR3 region has the DNA TGTGCCAGCAGTGTTGGGGCGACAGGAATAACTGAAAAACTGTTTTTT.

V gene TRBV6-1 combines with J gene TRBJ2-1, with 8 bases that match TRBD1. The germline V gene encodes CDR1 MNHNS and CDR2 SASEGT. The CDR3 covers 15 residues. Losses at the gene ends were 3 bases for V and 3 bases for J; bases not matched to a gene: 4. The CDR3 spells CASSETGVGYNEQFF. In DNA, the CDR3 is TGTGCCAGCAGTGAGACAGGGGTAGGCTACAATGAGCAGTTCTTC.

The genes are TRBV7-2 and TRBJ1-2, with D possibly being TRBD1 (6 bases). Trimming took off 5 bases at V and 5 bases at J, with 15 bases between the two ends. This CDR3 contains 14 residues. Germline V gene lookup returns CDR1 SGHTA and CDR2 FQGNSA. CDR3 DNA: TGTGCCAGCAGCCGCCCGACAGGAGATTATGGCTACACCTTC. Translated, it gives CASSRPTGDYGYTF.

The CDR3 DNA reads as TGCGCCAGCGCTATTACCGGGACTAGCGGCTTCTACAATGAGCAGTTCTTC. As protein: CASAITGTSGFYNEQFF. The rearrangement uses TRBV5-1 and TRBJ2-1; 11 nucleotides line up with TRBD2. The CDR3 sequence is 17 residues long. Germline CDR1 is SGHRS and CDR2 is YFSETQ. V lost 7 bases and J lost 3; bases outside the gene matches: 12.

The chain is built from TRBV10-3 and TRBJ1-2, with 9 bases that match TRBD1. V shed 6 bases, J shed 0 bases, and the junction held 8 bases outside the gene matches. The CDR3 loop spans 16 amino acids. Germline loops: CDR1 ENHRY, CDR2 SYGVKD. As DNA, the CDR3 is TGTGCCATCAGGGGACAGGGATTCCCTTCTAACTATGGCTACACCTTC. Translated: CAIRGQGFPSNYGYTF.

This rearrangement joins TRBV5-1 to TRBJ2-7; 7 bases agree with TRBD1. This CDR3 is built from 13 residues. Trimming took 3 bases from V and 5 from J; bases not matched to a gene: 5. Per germline, CDR1 SGHRS and CDR2 YFSETQ. In DNA, the CDR3 is TGCGCCAGCAGCTGGGGACAGACGAACGAGCAGTACTTC. Residues: CASSWGQTNEQYF.